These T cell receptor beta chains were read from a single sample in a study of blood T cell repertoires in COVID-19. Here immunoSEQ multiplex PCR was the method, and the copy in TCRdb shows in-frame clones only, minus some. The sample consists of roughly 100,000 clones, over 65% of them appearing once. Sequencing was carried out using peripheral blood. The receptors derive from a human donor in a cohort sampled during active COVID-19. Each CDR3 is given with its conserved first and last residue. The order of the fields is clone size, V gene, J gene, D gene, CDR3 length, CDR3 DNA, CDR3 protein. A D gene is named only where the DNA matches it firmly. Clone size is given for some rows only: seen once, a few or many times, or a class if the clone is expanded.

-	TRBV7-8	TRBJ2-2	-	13	TGTGCCAGCAGCCGGCAAGAGGCCGGGGAGCTGTTTTTT	CASSRQEAGELFF
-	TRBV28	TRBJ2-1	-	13	TGTGCCAGCAGGAACGGGGTCGGAAATGAGCAGTTCTTC	CASRNGVGNEQFF
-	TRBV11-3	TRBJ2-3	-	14	TGTGCCAGCAGCCTAGGGGTAGCTGGGGATACGCAGTATTTT	CASSLGVAGDTQYF
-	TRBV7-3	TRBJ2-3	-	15	TGTGCCAGCAGCTTAGTGCAGGGATGCACAGATACGCAGTATTTT	CASSLVQGCTDTQYF
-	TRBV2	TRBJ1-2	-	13	TGTGCCAGCAAGGGACAAATGAACTATGGCTACACCTTC	CASKGQMNYGYTF
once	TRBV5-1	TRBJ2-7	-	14	TGCGCCAGCAGCCCGACAATAGGCTCCTACGAGCAGTACTTC	CASSPTIGSYEQYF
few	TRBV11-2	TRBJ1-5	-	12	TGTGCCAGCGGGGGACACAATCAGCCCCAGCATTTT	CASGGHNQPQHF
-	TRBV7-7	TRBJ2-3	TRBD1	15	TGTGCCAGCAGCTTATCGGGACAGATCACAGATACGCAGTATTTT	CASSLSGQITDTQYF
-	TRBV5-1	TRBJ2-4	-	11	TGCGCCAGCAGCCCTGAAAACATTCAGTACTTC	CASSPENIQYF
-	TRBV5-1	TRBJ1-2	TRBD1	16	TGCGCCAGCAGCTTGGGTTCGGGACAGGTGAGCTATGGCTACACCTTC	CASSLGSGQVSYGYTF
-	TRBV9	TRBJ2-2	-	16	TGTGCCAGCAGCGTATTGGCTCAGGCGGGGACCGGGGAGCTGTTTTTT	CASSVLAQAGTGELFF
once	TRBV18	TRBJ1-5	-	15	TGTGCCAGCTCACCAGGGAGCAGTAGCAATCAGCCCCAGCATTTT	CASSPGSSSNQPQHF
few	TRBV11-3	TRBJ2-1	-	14	TGTGCCAGCAGCTGGGAGCCTAGGGCCGCCGAGCAGTTCTTC	CASSWEPRAAEQFF
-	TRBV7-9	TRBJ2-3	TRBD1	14	TGTGCCAGCAGCCAGGGGGACACCACAGATACGCAGTATTTT	CASSQGDTTDTQYF
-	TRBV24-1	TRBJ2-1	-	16	TGTGCCACCAGTGATTCTACAGGGTGGGTTCTTAGTGAGCAGTTCTTC	CATSDSTGWVLSEQFF
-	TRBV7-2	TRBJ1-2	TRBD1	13	TGTGCCAGCAGCTTAAGACAGGGCCATGGCTACACCTTC	CASSLRQGHGYTF
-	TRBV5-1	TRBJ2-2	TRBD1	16	TGCGCCAGCAACCAATTGGGACAGGGAAACACCGGGGAGCTGTTTTTT	CASNQLGQGNTGELFF
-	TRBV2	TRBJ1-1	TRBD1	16	TGTGCCAGCACCCGTAACCGGGACAGGGGGAACACTGAAGCTTTCTTT	CASTRNRDRGNTEAFF
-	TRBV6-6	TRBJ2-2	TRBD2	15	TGTGCCAGCAGTACCGGGACTAGCGGGGGCGGGGAGCTGTTTTTT	CASSTGTSGGGELFF
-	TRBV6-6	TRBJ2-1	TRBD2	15	TGTGCCAGCAGAGACACGGGACTAGAGTACAATGAGCAGTTCTTC	CASRDTGLEYNEQFF
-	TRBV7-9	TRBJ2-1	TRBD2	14	TGTGCCAGCAGCCTCGGGACTAGCGGGGGGGAGCAGTTCTTC	CASSLGTSGGEQFF
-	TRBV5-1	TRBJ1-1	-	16	TGCGCCAGCAGTCCCGGGAGGGCTACGATGAACACTGAAGCTTTCTTT	CASSPGRATMNTEAFF
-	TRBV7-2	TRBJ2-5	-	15	TGTGCCAGCAGCCCAACCCGACAGGACCAAGAGACCCAGTACTTC	CASSPTRQDQETQYF
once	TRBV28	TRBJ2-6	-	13	TGTGCCAGTCAGGACTCTGGGGCCAACGTCCTGACTTTC	CASQDSGANVLTF
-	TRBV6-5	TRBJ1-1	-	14	TGTGCCAGCAGACTCATCCCCAGGGTCACTGAAGCTTTCTTT	CASRLIPRVTEAFF
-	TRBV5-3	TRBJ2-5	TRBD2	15	TGTGCCCCCCGTGGACTAGCGGGGGTCGGAGAGACCCAGTACTTC	CAPRGLAGVGETQYF